The sequence of this TCR beta chain was determined in a study of T cell repertoires in cytomegalovirus infection. The CDR3 contains 15 residues. Per germline, CDR1 SGHTA and CDR2 FQGNSA. After removal of 2 bases from V and 8 bases from J, the junction contained 8 bases not matched to a gene. General study points: HLA-C-restricted, CMV-specific TCR beta clonotypes were dominant ex vivo.

This clonotype was picked up many times. Its antigen is not known. TCRdb re-analysed the reads in MiXCR, keeping a single row per CDR3 protein. The repertoire includes around 130,000 distinct CDR3 sequences, 24% of them detected once, and 34% sits in the top ten. This chain links TRBV7-2 with TRBJ1-4, with 7 bases matching TRBD1. This TCR was sampled from a human donor in good health (CMV status not recorded). Some clones in this sample may be carry-over from other donors' samples. Source material: PBMCs, sequenced either directly or after in vitro stimulation (not recorded which). The CDR3: CASSLRSGTDEKLFF. The CDR3 DNA follows: TGTGCCAGCAGCTTACGGTCCGGGACAGACGAAAAACTGTTTTTT.